The 19 T cell receptor beta chains in this list originate from one sample, sequenced in a study of T cell repertoires in cytomegalovirus infection. A single record per CDR3 protein comes from TCRdb applying MiXCR to the reads. Of about 110,000 distinct CDR3 sequences in the sample, around 10% are singletons; the top ten hold around a third. No cognate antigen is known for these TCRs. The sample consisted of PBMCs, sequenced either directly or after in vitro stimulation (not recorded which). The receptors were sampled from a human donor in good health (CMV status not recorded). Some clones in this sample may be carry-over from other donors' samples.

In this sample, this clonotype turned up many times. The chain is built from TRBV27 and TRBJ2-2; no clear D gene. The ends were cut back, 3 bases at V and 5 bases at J, with 1 base in the middle. The germline CDR1 and CDR2 sequences are MNHEY and SMNVEV (reference sequence). The CDR3 sequence is 11 residues long. The CDR3 region is CASSLTGELFF. CDR3 DNA sequence: TGTGCCAGCAGTTTGACCGGGGAGCTGTTTTTT.

The table lists this clonotype with many counts. This chain's CDR3 is CASSFDGVSGQPQHF. Written as DNA, the CDR3 is TGTGCCAGCAGCTTCGACGGTGTAAGTGGTCAGCCCCAGCATTTT. The V gene is TRBV7-2, the J gene TRBJ1-5; D remains ambiguous. The ends were cut back, 3 bases at V and 6 bases at J, with 15 bases in the middle. CDR3 length equals 15 residues. Germline CDR1 is SGHTA and CDR2 is FQGNSA.

This clonotype was detected many times. The V gene is TRBV4-3, the J gene TRBJ1-2, with 10 positions matching TRBD1. Trimming took 1 base from V and 4 from J; bases not matched to a gene: 9. The CDR3 totals 17 residues. The germline CDR1 and CDR2 sequences are LGHNA and YSLEER. The CDR3 loop is CASSQGAGTGDGYGYTF. DNA for the CDR3: TGCGCCAGCAGCCAAGGAGCGGGGACAGGGGATGGCTATGGCTACACCTTC.

This clonotype was counted between two and nine times. The rearrangement uses TRBV18 and TRBJ2-5; D not certain. The germline V and J ends were trimmed by 2 bases and 5 bases, with 12 bases remaining between them. Germline-derived CDR1 and CDR2 are KGHSH and LQKENI. The length of the CDR3 is 14 residues. The CDR3 DNA follows: TGTGCCAGCTCACCAACTGTCCAGATGGAGACCCAGTACTTC. Its protein is CASSPTVQMETQYF.

This clonotype was counted only a few times. The rearrangement uses TRBV14 and TRBJ2-5; a possible D gene is TRBD1 (5 bases). Trimming cost V 1 base and J 5 bases, with 20 bases left between them. This CDR3 spans 17 amino acids. Germline CDR1 is SGHDN and CDR2 is FVKESK. In nucleotides, the CDR3 is TGTGCCAGCAGCCAAGTAAGGGGCACTACGGTTTTGGAGACCCAGTACTTC. Translation gives CASSQVRGTTVLETQYF.

The chain joins TRBV19 to TRBJ2-1; TRBD2 agrees at 9 bases. Per the germline V gene, CDR1 is LNHDA and CDR2 is SQIVND (reference sequence). The CDR3 covers 15 residues. With 3 bases clipped from V and 6 bases from J, the junction kept 6 bases outside the gene matches. CDR3 sequence (DNA): TGTGCCAGTAGTATCTTCGGACTAGCGACCAATGAGCAGTTCTTC. It encodes CASSIFGLATNEQFF. Full variable domain (rest looked up from reference TRBV19 and TRBJ2-1): DGGITQSPKYLFRKEGQNVTLSCEQNLNHDAMYWYRQDPGQGLRLIYYSQIVNDFQKGDIAEGYSVSREKKESFPLTVTSAQKNPTAFYLCASSIFGLATNEQFFGPGTRLTVL.

The chain couples TRBV12-5 to TRBJ1-1, with 7 bases lining up with TRBD1. The CDR3 totals 13 residues. Trimming removed 7 bases from V and 4 bases from J; junction bases left unmatched: 6. Germline values: CDR1 LGHNT, CDR2 FRNRAP. DNA for the CDR3: TGTGCTAGTGCCCCACAGGGGAGCACTGAAGCTTTCTTT. It yields the protein CASAPQGSTEAFF.

This clonotype showed up many times. The chain links TRBV4-3 to TRBJ2-1, with 12 bases fitting TRBD2. The CDR3 has 15 amino acids. CDR1 and CDR2 from the germline V gene are LGHNA and YSLEER. The V gene end was trimmed by 3 bases and the J gene end by 10 bases; junction bases not matched to a gene: 7. In DNA form, the CDR3 reads TGCGCCAGCAGCCAGCTGGGACTAGCGGGCGACGAGCAGTTCTTC. As protein: CASSQLGLAGDEQFF.

CDR3 sequence: CASSQDGQGPSYNEQFF. The DNA of the CDR3 is TGCGCCAGCAGCCAAGATGGACAGGGGCCATCCTACAATGAGCAGTTCTTC. The genes are TRBV4-3 and TRBJ2-1; 9 positions match TRBD1. CDR3 length equals 17 residues. After removal of 0 bases from V and 1 base from J, the junction contained 4 bases not matched to a gene. The germline gives CDR1 LGHNA, CDR2 YSLEER.

The chain is built from TRBV28 and TRBJ1-3; D uncertain. Germline loops: CDR1 MDHEN, CDR2 SYDVKM. V lost 3 bases and J 3 bases, leaving 12 bases between the germline ends. This CDR3 spans 15 amino acids. The CDR3 loop is CASSFEFGGGNTIYF. For the CDR3, the DNA is TGTGCCAGCAGTTTTGAGTTTGGCGGTGGAAACACCATATATTTT.

This clonotype was picked up a small number of times. The chain carries TRBV28 and TRBJ1-1; no clear D. Germline V gives CDR1 MDHEN, CDR2 SYDVKM. V gave up 6 bases and J gave up 6 bases, with 11 bases separating them. The CDR3 extends over 12 amino acids. The CDR3 sequence: CASSPPDPEAFF. DNA of the CDR3: TGTGCCAGCAGCCCTCCAGATCCTGAAGCTTTCTTT.

This clonotype came up many times. The chain carries TRBV27 and TRBJ1-5, with D tentatively TRBD1 (5 bases). Trimming cost V 8 bases and J 2 bases, with 13 bases left between them. Per germline, CDR1 MNHEY and CDR2 SMNVEV (reference sequence). The CDR3 loop spans 14 amino acids. The CDR3 is CASGRGVGNQPQHF. In DNA, the CDR3 is TGTGCCAGCGGACGGGGGGTGGGCAATCAGCCCCAGCATTTT.

This clonotype was detected only a few times. This chain links TRBV4-3 with TRBJ2-5; D is possibly TRBD1 (5 bases). The germline V gene has CDR1 LGHNA and CDR2 YSLEER. The CDR3 covers 15 residues. Between the trimmed V and J ends, which lost 4 bases and 1 base, there was a span of 13 bases. The CDR3 reads CASSRDAQGQETQYF. The DNA for the CDR3 is TGCGCCAGCAGCCGTGACGCCCAGGGCCAAGAGACCCAGTACTTC.

This clonotype was counted between two and nine times. The V call is TRBV5-6, the J call TRBJ2-1; 11 positions match TRBD1. This CDR3 region has 16 residues. Trimming took 2 bases from V and 6 from J; bases not matched to a gene: 7. Germline CDR1 and CDR2: SGHDT and YYEEEE. The CDR3 reads CASSFDRGQGANEQFF. The CDR3 nucleotides are TGTGCCAGCAGCTTTGATCGCGGACAGGGGGCCAATGAGCAGTTCTTC.

This clonotype was observed many times. This rearrangement joins TRBV5-1 to TRBJ2-7, with TRBD2 identical over 8 bases. Per the germline V gene, CDR1 is SGHRS and CDR2 is YFSETQ. This CDR3 is 14 amino acids long. Trimming at V came to 1 base and at J to 4 bases, leaving 4 bases not matched to a gene. CDR3 DNA: TGCGCCAGCAGCTTGCTCCCTAGCGGGTACGAGCAGTACTTC. Its protein is CASSLLPSGYEQYF. The variable domain in full, completed from reference TRBV5-1 and TRBJ2-7, reads KAGVTQTPRYLIKTRGQQVTLSCSPISGHRSVSWYQQTPGQGLQFLFEYFSETQRNKGNFPGRFSGRQFSNSRSEMNVSTLELGDSALYLCASSLLPSGYEQYFGPGTRLTVT.

This clonotype was detected a few times. The CDR3 here is CASTNFGGSQETQYF. The CDR3 DNA is TGTGCCAGCACCAACTTTGGGGGCTCACAAGAGACCCAGTACTTC. The chain combines TRBV7-2 with TRBJ2-5; weak D call: TRBD1 (6 bases). The V and J ends lost 7 bases and 2 bases respectively, with 17 bases between them. CDR3 length equals 15 residues. Germline V CDR1 and CDR2: SGHTA, FQGNSA.

V and J are TRBV7-8 and TRBJ1-1, with D tentatively TRBD1 (6 bases). This CDR3 has 15 amino acids. Looked up from germline, CDR1 is SGHVS and CDR2 is FQNEAQ. Trimming stripped 0 bases from V and 4 bases from J, with 12 bases between. The chain's CDR3 is CASSLARGGVTEAFF. CDR3 DNA: TGTGCCAGCAGCTTAGCTCGGGGGGGCGTCACTGAAGCTTTCTTT.

This clonotype occurred a few times. The rearrangement uses TRBV7-8 and TRBJ2-3; D not resolved. Germline CDR1 and CDR2: SGHVS and FQNEAQ. The CDR3 spans 15 residues. V was cut by 1 base and J by 2 bases, with 10 bases left in between. The chain's CDR3 is CASSLGRSPTDTQYF. The DNA of the CDR3 is TGTGCCAGCAGCTTAGGGCGGTCACCCACAGATACGCAGTATTTT.

This chain joins TRBV11-3 and TRBJ2-5; D possibly corresponds to TRBD2 (5 bases). Germline V gene lookup returns CDR1 SGHNT and CDR2 YENEEA. V was trimmed by 5 bases and J by 2 bases, leaving 15 bases between them. The CDR3 has 15 amino acids. CDR3 bases: TGTGCCAGCAGCCTCTTAAGGACTCAACAAGAGACCCAGTACTTC. Its protein is CASSLLRTQQETQYF.